The 30 T cell receptor beta chains given below trace back to one sample, sequenced in a study of blood T cell repertoires in COVID-19. TCRdb's table, derived via immunoSEQ multiplex PCR, lists solely in-frame clones and lacks some. The sample lists about 270,000 clones, about 85% occurring once. The sample taken for sequencing was PBMCs or T cells enriched from blood (not recorded which). These receptor sequences come from a woman in her forties or fifties who had recovered from COVID-19.

This rearrangement joins TRBV19 to TRBJ1-2; 10 positions match TRBD1. Per germline, CDR1 LNHDA and CDR2 SQIVND (reference sequence). The V and J ends lost 3 bases and 5 bases, in that order; junction bases with no gene match: 6. This CDR3 has 15 amino acids. CDR3 residues: CASSMPPGQGYGYTF. Here the CDR3 DNA reads TGTGCCAGTAGTATGCCGCCGGGACAGGGGTATGGCTACACCTTC.

This chain links TRBV7-9 with TRBJ1-5, with D possibly being TRBD1 (5 bases). CDR1 and CDR2 (germline): SEHNR, FQNEAQ (reference sequence). This CDR3 has 14 amino acids. V was trimmed by 0 bases and J by 2 bases, leaving 5 bases between them. DNA for the CDR3: TGTGCCAGCAGCTTAGCAGGGGGCAATCAGCCCCAGCATTTT. Amino acid sequence: CASSLAGGNQPQHF. The full variable domain, completed using reference TRBV7-9 and TRBJ1-5, is DTGVSQNPRHKITKRGQNVTFRCDPISEHNRLYWYRQTLGQGPEFLTYFQNEAQLEKSRLLSDRFSAERPKGSFSTLEIQRTEQGDSAMYLCASSLAGGNQPQHFGDGTRLSIL.

V gene TRBV3-1 (or the pseudogene TRBV3-2) combines with J gene TRBJ2-5; D gene ambiguous. The ends were cut back, 3 bases at V and 5 bases at J, with 7 bases in the middle. Germline loops: CDR1 LGHDT, CDR2 YNNKEL (reference sequence). The CDR3 is 12 residues long. The CDR3 sequence is CASSHSVETQYF. The CDR3 region has the DNA TGTGCCAGCAGCCACTCGGTGGAGACCCAGTACTTC.

This chain uses TRBV3-1 (or the pseudogene TRBV3-2) with TRBJ1-2, with 9 nucleotides matching TRBD1. The V gene's germline CDR1 is LGHDT and CDR2 YNNKEL (reference sequence). CDR3 size: 15 residues. Trimming took 4 bases from V and 8 from J; bases not matched to a gene: 11. CDR3 protein: CASSPLGQGLGGYTF. The CDR3 DNA reads TGTGCCAGCAGCCCCCTGGGACAGGGACTTGGCGGCTACACCTTC.

The chain has TRBV19 and TRBJ1-5, with 7 bases lining up with TRBD1. The CDR3 is made up of 15 amino acids. The V segment lost 4 bases and the J segment 4 bases; nucleotides outside the gene matches: 7. Per the germline V gene, CDR1 is LNHDA and CDR2 is SQIVND (reference sequence). The CDR3 loop is CASSNHRDRNQPQHF. CDR3 nucleotides: TGTGCCAGTAGTAACCACCGGGACAGAAATCAGCCCCAGCATTTT.

The chain combines TRBV28 with TRBJ1-5; D is unclear. In germline, CDR1 is MDHEN, CDR2 SYDVKM. There are 12 residues in the CDR3. The germline V and J ends were trimmed by 5 bases and 6 bases, with 8 bases remaining between them. CDR3: CASSLVGQPQHF. CDR3 nucleotide sequence: TGTGCCAGCAGTCTCGTCGGTCAGCCCCAGCATTTT.

The rearrangement joins TRBV2 to TRBJ2-1; D not certain. The CDR3 contains 11 residues. Germline V gives CDR1 SNHLY, CDR2 FYNNEI. The germline V and J ends were trimmed by 2 bases and 10 bases, with 6 bases remaining between them. The CDR3 region is CASSESQEQFF. CDR3 coding DNA: TGTGCCAGCAGTGAATCCCAGGAGCAGTTCTTC.

V and J are TRBV28 and TRBJ2-7; TRBD2 matches 7 bases. Germline V gene lookup returns CDR1 MDHEN and CDR2 SYDVKM. This CDR3 spans 17 amino acids. The V segment lost 4 bases and the J segment 5 bases; nucleotides outside the gene matches: 17. The CDR3 DNA reads TGTGCCAGCAGTTCCCCAGGCTTTGTGGGAGGGCCGGACGAGCAGTACTTC. It encodes CASSSPGFVGGPDEQYF.

The genes are TRBV14 and TRBJ2-1; a weak D match, TRBD1 (6 bases). V was trimmed by 5 bases and J by 8 bases, leaving 16 bases between them. The length of the CDR3 is 14 residues. Looked up from germline, CDR1 is SGHDN and CDR2 is FVKESK. The chain's CDR3 is CASSRDIRTDEQFF. The CDR3 coding sequence is TGTGCCAGCAGCAGAGATATTAGGACAGATGAGCAGTTCTTC.

The chain has TRBV5-5 and TRBJ1-4; D is possibly TRBD1 (6 bases). The CDR3 covers 17 residues. Trimming took 0 bases from V and 2 from J, leaving 14 bases between them. Germline assignment: CDR1 SGHKS and CDR2 YYEKEE (reference sequence). This chain's CDR3 is CASSLALLGATNEKLFF. CDR3 nucleotide sequence: TGTGCCAGCAGCTTGGCCTTGCTGGGGGCTACTAATGAAAAACTGTTTTTT. The whole variable domain, remainder taken from reference TRBV5-5 and TRBJ1-4, is DAGVTQSPTHLIKTRGQQVTLRCSPISGHKSVSWYQQVLGQGPQFIFQYYEKEERGRGNFPDRFSARQFPNYSSELNVNALLLGDSALYLCASSLALLGATNEKLFFGSGTQLSVL.

This clone was seen more than once but under ten times. V and J are TRBV7-3 and TRBJ2-5; tentatively, D is TRBD2 (6 bases). The CDR3 extends over 15 amino acids. Germline V gene data show CDR1 as SGHTA and CDR2 as FQGTGA. Trimming cost V 5 bases and J 5 bases, with 18 bases left between them. CDR3 DNA: TGTGCCAGCAGCAGGGGAGGAAATGGCGGGGAGACCCAGTACTTC. Protein sequence: CASSRGGNGGETQYF.

The chain employs TRBV7-8 and TRBJ2-3; the match to TRBD2 covers 10 bases. The germline gives CDR1 SGHVS, CDR2 FQNEAQ. CDR3 length: 15 amino acids. The J segment lost 4 bases and the V segment lost 3 bases, leaving 4 bases of the junction unmatched. The CDR3 DNA follows: TGTGCCAGCAGCTTCCAGCTAGCGGGAGCAGATACGCAGTATTTT. Translated: CASSFQLAGADTQYF.

This chain connects TRBV5-4 to TRBJ1-1; D gene ambiguous. The CDR3 runs 12 residues. Trimming took off 4 bases at V and 10 bases at J, with 14 bases between the two ends. Germline CDR1 and CDR2: SGHNT and YYREEE (reference sequence). The chain's CDR3 is CASSLDSLGAFF. The CDR3 coding sequence is TGTGCCAGCAGCCTTGACTCCTTGGGAGCTTTCTTT.

This clone was counted a few times. The sample holds other DNA sequences that translate to the same CDR3. The chain couples TRBV7-9 to TRBJ2-7; TRBD1 aligns across 10 bases. J lost 6 bases, V lost 1 base, and 6 bases had no gene match. The CDR3 contains 15 residues. Germline V gives CDR1 SEHNR, CDR2 FQNEAQ (reference sequence). Here the CDR3 reads CASSLDGTGVREQYF. In DNA form, the CDR3 reads TGTGCCAGCAGCTTAGATGGGACAGGGGTCCGCGAGCAGTACTTC.

The chain is built from TRBV28 and TRBJ1-4; possible D gene TRBD1, 5 bases. V lost 6 bases and J lost 7, with 15 bases in between. Germline V gene sequence: CDR1 MDHEN, CDR2 SYDVKM. The CDR3 covers 14 residues. Here the CDR3 DNA reads TGTGCCAGCAGCTTCAGGGATCCGGCTGAAAAACTGTTTTTT. It yields the protein CASSFRDPAEKLFF.

The CDR3 region has the DNA TGTGCCAGCGGGACAGGGCAATCACCCCTCCACTTT. It translates to CASGTGQSPLHF. The chain links TRBV7-3 to TRBJ1-6, with 9 bases lining up with TRBD1. Looked up from germline, CDR1 is SGHTA and CDR2 is FQGTGA. After removal of 8 bases from V and 10 bases from J, the junction contained 3 bases not matched to a gene. The CDR3 has 12 residues. Supplemented by reference TRBV7-3 and TRBJ1-6, the full variable domain reads GAGVSQTPSNKVTEKGKYVELRCDPISGHTALYWYRQSLGQGPEFLIYFQGTGAADDSGLPNDRFFAVRPEGSVSTLKIQRTERGDSAVYLCASGTGQSPLHFGNGTRLTVT.

V is TRBV3-1 (or the pseudogene TRBV3-2) and J is TRBJ2-1; a possible D gene is TRBD2 (6 bases). The germline gives CDR1 LGHDT, CDR2 YNNKEL (reference sequence). Trimming pared 6 bases from V and 0 bases from J, leaving 9 bases between. The CDR3 covers 14 residues. CDR3 region: CASRVGGSYNEQFF. DNA of the CDR3: TGTGCCAGCAGAGTGGGGGGCTCCTACAATGAGCAGTTCTTC.

Concerning this clone: This may be a read error, as it is one base from a much larger clone. Other nucleotide sequences in the sample specify the same CDR3. The V gene is TRBV6-5, the J gene TRBJ1-5, with 8 bases lining up with TRBD1. The germline V gene has CDR1 MNHEY and CDR2 SVGAGI. The V and J ends lost 6 bases and 7 bases, in that order; junction bases with no gene match: 2. The CDR3 is 12 residues long. This CDR3 is CASRTGDQPQHF. CDR3 coding DNA: TGTGCCAGCAGGACAGGGGACCAGCCCCAGCATTTT.

The chain combines TRBV7-9 with TRBJ1-4; D may be TRBD1 (6 bases). CDR3 size: 14 residues. The V gene lost 4 bases and the J gene lost 3 bases, with 9 bases spanning the gap. Germline CDR1 reads SEHNR; CDR2 reads FQNEAQ (reference sequence). CDR3 in amino acids: CASSSKGANEKLFF. CDR3 bases: TGTGCCAGCAGCTCGAAGGGGGCTAATGAAAAACTGTTTTTT.

The rearrangement uses TRBV4-2 and TRBJ2-7; 7 bases map to TRBD2. Germline assignment: CDR1 LGHNA and CDR2 YNFKEQ. V shed 4 bases and J 5 bases; nucleotides not matched to a gene: 5. This CDR3 contains 13 residues. For the CDR3, the DNA is TGTGCCAGCAGCCGGCGAACTAGCGACGAGCAGTACTTC. It is translated as CASSRRTSDEQYF.

The CDR3 loop reads CASSQGGRRQGAYEQYF. The CDR3 DNA is TGTGCCAGCAGCCAAGGGGGCCGGAGACAGGGAGCCTACGAGCAGTACTTC. The chain employs TRBV3-1 (or the pseudogene TRBV3-2) and TRBJ2-7, with 7 bases fitting TRBD1. Germline lookup yields CDR1 LGHDT and CDR2 YNNKEL (reference sequence). The CDR3 consists of 17 residues. Trimming cost V 1 base and J 2 bases; bases outside gene matches: 11.

This clone was seen only a few times. The chain carries TRBV7-2 and TRBJ1-2; weak D call: TRBD1 (5 bases). CDR3 size: 13 residues. Trimming took off 7 bases at V and 4 bases at J, with 13 bases between the two ends. Germline CDR1 reads SGHTA; CDR2 reads FQGNSA. CDR3 sequence (DNA): TGTGCCAGCACCCCTCTGGGACTCTATGGCTACACCTTC. Protein: CASTPLGLYGYTF.

The rearrangement uses TRBV6-5 and TRBJ2-7; 7 bases fit TRBD2. Germline V gene sequence: CDR1 MNHEY, CDR2 SVGAGI. The V and J ends lost 0 bases and 7 bases, in that order; junction bases with no gene match: 9. This CDR3 has 15 residues. DNA for the CDR3: TGTGCCAGCAGTTACTCCGCACTAGCGAGATCGGAGCAGTACTTC. Its translation is CASSYSALARSEQYF.

The CDR3 DNA sequence: TGTGCCAGCAGCTTAGATGAGGGACTAGCGGGCGGTGAGCAGTTCTTC. This translates into CASSLDEGLAGGEQFF. V usage is TRBV11-2 and J usage is TRBJ2-1; TRBD2 matches at 12 bases. The germline V gene encodes CDR1 SGHAT and CDR2 FQNNGV. The CDR3 sequence is 16 residues long. V gave up 0 bases and J gave up 9 bases; unmatched junction bases: 6.

The chain employs TRBV7-3 and TRBJ2-1; D is undetermined. The CDR3 runs to 12 residues. Trimming cost V 1 base and J 6 bases, with 4 bases left between them. Germline V CDR1 and CDR2: SGHTA, FQGTGA. The CDR3 loop is CASSLNSNEQFF. Written as DNA, the CDR3 is TGTGCCAGCAGCTTAAATAGCAATGAGCAGTTCTTC.

The V call is TRBV11-2, the J call TRBJ2-2; D is ambiguous. Germline CDR1 and CDR2: SGHAT and FQNNGV. The V and J ends lost 2 bases and 4 bases respectively, with 8 bases between them. The CDR3 spans 14 residues. CDR3 sequence (DNA): TGTGCCAGCAGCTTAAACACAATCACCGGGGAGCTGTTTTTT. It encodes CASSLNTITGELFF.

The chain carries TRBV6-5 and TRBJ1-6, with D maybe TRBD1 (6 bases). V lost 0 bases and J 7 bases, leaving 10 bases between the germline ends. Germline V gene sequence: CDR1 MNHEY, CDR2 SVGAGI. This CDR3 has 15 amino acids. The CDR3 DNA sequence: TGTGCCAGCAGTTACTCGAACAGGGAGAATTCACCCCTCCACTTT. This encodes CASSYSNRENSPLHF.

The V gene is TRBV5-6, the J gene TRBJ2-5, with TRBD1 identical over 8 bases. The V gene's germline CDR1 is SGHDT and CDR2 YYEEEE. V lost 3 bases and J lost 0; bases outside the gene matches: 7. The CDR3 is 16 amino acids. The CDR3 DNA sequence: TGTGCCAGCAGCTCGGGGACAGGAGCGTACCAAGAGACCCAGTACTTC. As protein: CASSSGTGAYQETQYF.

The count of this clone is one. The chain combines TRBV30 with TRBJ2-7; TRBD2 is a possible D gene (5 bases). V was cut by 0 bases and J by 2 bases, with 8 bases left in between. The CDR3 runs to 13 residues. CDR1 and CDR2 from the germline V gene are GTSNPN and SVGIG (reference sequence). CDR3 in DNA: TGTGCCTGGAGTGTTAGCGTCACCTACGAGCAGTACTTC. Translating gives CAWSVSVTYEQYF.

The chain uses TRBV7-9 and TRBJ2-3; 8 nucleotides agree with TRBD2. The CDR3 contains 19 residues. J lost 4 bases, V lost 7 bases, and 22 bases had no gene match. The germline V gene encodes CDR1 SEHNR and CDR2 FQNEAQ (reference sequence). The CDR3 protein is CASKTSRVPLAGRADTQYF. The CDR3 DNA sequence: TGTGCCAGCAAGACTAGCAGGGTCCCTTTAGCGGGAAGGGCAGATACGCAGTATTTT.